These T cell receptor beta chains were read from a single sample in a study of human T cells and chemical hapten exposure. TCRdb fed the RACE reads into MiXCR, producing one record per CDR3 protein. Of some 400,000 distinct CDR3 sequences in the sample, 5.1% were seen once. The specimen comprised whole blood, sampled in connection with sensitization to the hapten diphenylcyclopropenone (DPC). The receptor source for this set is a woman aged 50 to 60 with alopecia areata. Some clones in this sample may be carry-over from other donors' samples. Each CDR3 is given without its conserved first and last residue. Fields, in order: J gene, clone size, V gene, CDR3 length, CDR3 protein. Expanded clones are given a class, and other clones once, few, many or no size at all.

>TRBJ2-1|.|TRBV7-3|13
ASSPRGGTGEAQF
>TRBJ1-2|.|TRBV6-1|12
ASSDARPYYGYT
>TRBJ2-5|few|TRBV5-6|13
ASSHRRTVQETQY
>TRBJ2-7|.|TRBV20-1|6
SAPAWY
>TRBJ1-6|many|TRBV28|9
ASSWGSPLH
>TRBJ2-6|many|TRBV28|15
ASSPPPYRSGANVLT
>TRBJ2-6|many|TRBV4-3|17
ASSLRIPSGPAGANVLT
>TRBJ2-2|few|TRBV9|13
ASSVLGGYTGELF
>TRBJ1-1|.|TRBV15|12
ATRPDREGTEAF
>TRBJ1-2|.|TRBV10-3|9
ATRSNYGYT
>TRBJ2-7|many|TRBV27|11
ASSPGLAYEQY
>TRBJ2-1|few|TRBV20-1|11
SASGGRAWEQF
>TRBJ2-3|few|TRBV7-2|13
ASSLQRGPTDTQY
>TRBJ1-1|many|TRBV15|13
ATSRDRAIQPEAF